This TCR beta chain was sequenced in a study of blood T cell repertoires in COVID-19. On the study more broadly: From T cells, B-cell-depleted T cells, or PBMCs came the material, which was cDNA or gDNA.

Germline V gene sequence: CDR1 SEHNR, CDR2 FQNEAQ (reference sequence). This CDR3 is built from 14 residues. Trimming left V 1 base short and J 2 bases short, with 8 bases between. Under the authors' procedure: Reference gene primer amplification yielded estimated nucleated cell counts. Only in-frame clones appear in the TCRdb table, and some are missing; sequencing was by immunoSEQ multiplex PCR. D and trimming were read from the DNA, whereas the V and J calls and clone size are those reported in that table. The sample consists of about 130,000 clones, 90% of them appearing once. The rearrangement links TRBV7-9 to TRBJ1-2; a possible D gene is TRBD1 (5 bases). What was sequenced was peripheral blood. This receptor was obtained from a man in his sixties with COVID-19, enrolled during active disease. In nucleotides, the CDR3 is TGTGCCAGCAGCTTAGTGGGGCTAAACTATGGCTACACCTTC. Translation gives CASSLVGLNYGYTF. Full variable domain (remainder filled in from reference TRBV7-9 and TRBJ1-2): DTGVSQNPRHKITKRGQNVTFRCDPISEHNRLYWYRQTLGQGPEFLTYFQNEAQLEKSRLLSDRFSAERPKGSFSTLEIQRTEQGDSAMYLCASSLVGLNYGYTFGSGTRLTVV.